Presented here are 24 T cell receptor beta chains from one specimen sequenced in a study of shared clonotypes between healthy human individuals. Libraries were prepared by immunoSEQ multiplex PCR; TCRdb keeps only in-frame clonotypes and omits some of them. This sample has around 430,000 clones, with about four fifths found just once. Source material: PBMCs. The source of these receptors is a woman in her forties in good health. Some clones in this sample may be carry-over from other donors' samples.

The chain couples TRBV7-9 to TRBJ1-1; D is undetermined. CDR3 length: 14 residues. V dropped 1 base and J dropped 3 bases, with 9 bases sitting between them. CDR1 and CDR2 from the germline V gene are SEHNR and FQNEAQ (reference sequence). The CDR3 DNA follows: TGTGCCAGCAGCTTAGTGTTCTCCGACACTGAAGCTTTCTTT. It encodes CASSLVFSDTEAFF.

The chain has TRBV10-2 and TRBJ2-1; 14 positions match TRBD2. Looked up from germline, CDR1 is WSHSY and CDR2 is SAAADI. Trimming cost V 5 bases and J 2 bases; bases outside gene matches: 2. The CDR3 totals 16 residues. CDR3 coding DNA: TGCGCCAGCAGTCCGACTAGCGGGAGGGCCTACAATGAGCAGTTCTTC. Amino acids: CASSPTSGRAYNEQFF.

The chain is built from TRBV19 and TRBJ1-2; no firm D call. V shed 4 bases and J shed 5 bases, with 11 bases lying between them. Germline V gives CDR1 LNHDA, CDR2 SQIVND (reference sequence). The CDR3 totals 13 residues. CDR3 protein: CASSTHDGYGYTF. DNA for the CDR3: TGTGCCAGTAGTACCCATGACGGGTATGGCTACACCTTC. Full variable domain (remainder filled in from reference TRBV19 and TRBJ1-2): DGGITQSPKYLFRKEGQNVTLSCEQNLNHDAMYWYRQDPGQGLRLIYYSQIVNDFQKGDIAEGYSVSREKKESFPLTVTSAQKNPTAFYLCASSTHDGYGYTFGSGTRLTVV.

The chain uses TRBV27 and TRBJ1-2; no definite D call. With 3 bases removed from V and 4 bases from J, the gap between germline ends came to 21 bases. The germline V gene has CDR1 MNHEY and CDR2 SMNVEV (reference sequence). The CDR3 is 17 amino acids. The CDR3 coding sequence is TGTGCCAGCAGTTTCAACGAAGGGTACCGCCGACTCTATGGCTACACCTTC. Its translation: CASSFNEGYRRLYGYTF.

This chain joins TRBV2 and TRBJ1-4, with 8 bases identical to TRBD1. CDR3 size: 15 residues. Germline CDR1 is SNHLY and CDR2 is FYNNEI. V lost 4 bases to trimming and J lost 5 bases; unmatched junction nucleotides: 6. CDR3 sequence reads: CASSGQGAYNEKLFF. For the CDR3, the DNA is TGTGCCAGCAGTGGGCAGGGGGCCTACAATGAAAAACTGTTTTTT.

V usage is TRBV10-3 and J usage is TRBJ2-1; TRBD2 is a possible D gene (6 bases). With 10 bases removed from V and 5 bases from J, the gap between germline ends came to 18 bases. Germline values: CDR1 ENHRY, CDR2 SYGVKD. The CDR3 totals 14 residues. CDR3 coding DNA: TGTGCCACCGTACCTGGGACTGGGGACAATGAGCAGTTCTTC. Translated, it gives CATVPGTGDNEQFF.

This chain links TRBV5-1 with TRBJ1-1, with a weak D call TRBD1 (6 bases). Germline assignment: CDR1 SGHRS and CDR2 YFSETQ. V shed 0 bases and J shed 0 bases, with 18 bases lying between them. The CDR3 runs 18 residues. CDR3 sequence (DNA): TGCGCCAGCAGCTTGGACCAACAGGGCGCAGGCTTGAACACTGAAGCTTTCTTT. Amino acids: CASSLDQQGAGLNTEAFF.

Here the CDR3 DNA reads TGTGCCAGCAGCTTAGGGACTAGCGGGAATACGCAGTATTTT. Protein product: CASSLGTSGNTQYF. The J gene is TRBJ2-3, the V gene TRBV7-8, with TRBD2 matching over 12 bases. The CDR3 covers 14 residues. J gave up 7 bases and V 1 base, and 0 bases lay outside the gene matches. Germline CDR1 is SGHVS and CDR2 is FQNEAQ.

The chain recombines TRBV28 with TRBJ2-7; TRBD2 agrees at 8 bases. This CDR3 is 13 amino acids long. The J segment lost 5 bases and the V segment lost 6 bases, leaving 6 bases of the junction unmatched. Germline CDR1 and CDR2: MDHEN and SYDVKM. This CDR3 is CASSASGFNEQYF. The DNA for the CDR3 is TGTGCCAGCAGCGCTAGCGGGTTTAACGAGCAGTACTTC.

On this clone itself: This likely came from a read error, as a far larger clone is one base away. The missing conserved phenylalanine or tryptophan at the end of this CDR3 makes a read error likely. The chain has TRBV7-8 and TRBJ1-3; D is uncertain. The CDR3 runs 14 residues. CDR1 is SGHVS, CDR2 FQNEAQ, per germline. V was shortened by 2 bases and J by 0 bases, with 5 bases between the two germline ends. CDR3: CASSLSVSGNTIYL. CDR3 DNA: TGTGCCAGCAGCTTATCCGTCTCTGGAAACACCATATATCTT.

The chain links TRBV19 to TRBJ1-2; tentative D call: TRBD1 (6 bases). Per the germline V gene, CDR1 is LNHDA and CDR2 is SQIVND (reference sequence). V was shortened by 6 bases and J by 3 bases, with 11 bases between the two germline ends. This CDR3 is 13 amino acids long. CDR3 in amino acids: CASSEQGHYGYTF. CDR3 DNA: TGTGCCAGTAGCGAACAGGGCCACTATGGCTACACCTTC.

This clone was found once. The chain employs TRBV5-1 and TRBJ2-2; 8 nucleotides line up with TRBD2. V dropped 4 bases and J dropped 6; count of bases not matched to a gene: 5. Germline-derived CDR1 and CDR2 are SGHRS and YFSETQ. The CDR3 has 14 amino acids. DNA for the CDR3: TGCGCCAGCAGCCCCGGGGGGGGGCCCGGGGAGCTGTTTTTT. Translation: CASSPGGGPGELFF.

The V gene is TRBV4-3, the J gene TRBJ2-3; D not certain. The CDR3 extends over 16 amino acids. The V end was cut by 1 base, the J end by 2 bases, with 13 bases between. The germline CDR1 and CDR2 sequences are LGHNA and YSLEER. In DNA form, the CDR3 reads TGCGCCAGCAGCCAAGTGATAGGGTCGGCCACAGATACGCAGTATTTT. Translation: CASSQVIGSATDTQYF.

This clone has only one observation. The V gene is TRBV2, the J gene TRBJ2-1; no reliable D call. The CDR3 extends over 14 amino acids. Trimming took 3 bases from V and 3 from J, leaving 9 bases between them. From germline, CDR1 is SNHLY and CDR2 FYNNEI. This CDR3 reads CASSDRSNYNEQFF. The CDR3 DNA follows: TGTGCCAGCAGTGATCGTTCAAACTACAATGAGCAGTTCTTC.

This clone is a singleton in its sample. The chain carries TRBV7-8 and TRBJ2-7; D gene ambiguous. The CDR3 sequence is 14 residues long. V was trimmed by 5 bases and J by 3 bases, leaving 14 bases between them. CDR1 is SGHVS and CDR2 is FQNEAQ in the germline V gene. CDR3 nucleotide sequence: TGTGCCAGCAGCCCCCGGGTTCCACTCTACGAGCAGTACTTC. Translation: CASSPRVPLYEQYF.

V is TRBV5-1 and J is TRBJ2-1, with TRBD1 identical over 7 bases. Germline V lookup: CDR1 SGHRS, CDR2 YFSETQ. This CDR3 is built from 15 residues. Losses at the gene ends were 2 bases for V and 3 bases for J; bases not matched to a gene: 5. In DNA form, the CDR3 reads TGCGCCAGCAGCTTCGAGGGGGCCGTCTACAATGAGCAGTTCTTC. Amino acids: CASSFEGAVYNEQFF. Full variable domain (missing parts from reference TRBV5-1 and TRBJ2-1): KAGVTQTPRYLIKTRGQQVTLSCSPISGHRSVSWYQQTPGQGLQFLFEYFSETQRNKGNFPGRFSGRQFSNSRSEMNVSTLELGDSALYLCASSFEGAVYNEQFFGPGTRLTVL.

Here the CDR3 reads CASSSPQLGGKETQYF. The CDR3 nucleotides read TGTGCCAGCAGTTCCCCCCAACTAGGGGGAAAGGAGACCCAGTACTTC. The V gene is TRBV28, the J gene TRBJ2-5, with D possibly being TRBD1 (6 bases). The germline V gene encodes CDR1 MDHEN and CDR2 SYDVKM. Trimming left V 4 bases short and J 5 bases short, with 20 bases between. This CDR3 is 16 amino acids long.

CDR3 protein: CASSSRNGELFF. The CDR3 coding sequence is TGTGCCAGCAGCTCACGGAACGGGGAGCTGTTTTTT. This chain uses TRBV7-2 with TRBJ2-2; D ambiguous. The ends were cut back, 4 bases at V and 7 bases at J, with 7 bases in the middle. The CDR3 covers 12 residues. Germline-derived CDR1 and CDR2 are SGHTA and FQGNSA.

The chain links TRBV6-1 to TRBJ2-3, with D perhaps TRBD1 (6 bases). Per the germline V gene, CDR1 is MNHNS and CDR2 is SASEGT. The V end was cut by 3 bases, the J end by 7 bases, with 11 bases between. This CDR3 has 13 amino acids. The CDR3 DNA reads as TGTGCCAGCAGTGAGCAAGGGGGAAATACGCAGTATTTT. The encoded protein is CASSEQGGNTQYF.

This chain connects TRBV7-9 to TRBJ2-3, with TRBD2 matching over 14 bases. Germline V gene lookup returns CDR1 SEHNR and CDR2 FQNEAQ (reference sequence). Trimming removed 5 bases from V and 5 bases from J; junction bases left unmatched: 6. The CDR3 totals 16 residues. The CDR3 spells CASSPGLAGAIDTQYF. The DNA for the CDR3 is TGTGCCAGCAGCCCGGGACTAGCGGGAGCTATAGATACGCAGTATTTT.

V and J are TRBV15 and TRBJ2-7; D call uncertain. V lost 6 bases and J 0 bases, leaving 6 bases between the germline ends. CDR3 length: 12 amino acids. CDR1 is LNHNV, CDR2 YYDKDF, per germline (reference sequence). The CDR3 region is CATRSSSYEQYF. CDR3 nucleotides: TGTGCCACCAGGTCAAGCTCCTACGAGCAGTACTTC.

This chain uses TRBV5-4 with TRBJ1-2, with no clear D. Trimming left V 3 bases short and J 8 bases short, with 17 bases between. Germline V CDR1 and CDR2: SGHNT, YYREEE (reference sequence). This CDR3 is 14 amino acids long. CDR3: CASSSATNLEGYTF. The CDR3 DNA reads TGTGCCAGCAGCTCCGCGACGAATTTGGAGGGCTACACCTTC.

This clone came up a few times. The chain joins TRBV27 to TRBJ1-1; D not resolved. Germline V gene lookup returns CDR1 MNHEY and CDR2 SMNVEV (reference sequence). This CDR3 spans 13 amino acids. V was shortened by 2 bases and J by 4 bases, with 8 bases between the two germline ends. The CDR3, as DNA: TGTGCCAGCAGTTTAAGGCGAGGCACTGAAGCTTTCTTT. It specifies CASSLRRGTEAFF.

The V gene is TRBV6-5, the J gene TRBJ1-1, with no clear D. The CDR3 runs to 14 residues. V lost 7 bases to trimming and J lost 3 bases, with 15 bases between them. CDR1 and CDR2 from the germline V gene are MNHEY and SVGAGI. The CDR3 here is CASIKEYLDTEAFF. As DNA, the CDR3 is TGTGCCAGCATTAAAGAATACCTAGACACTGAAGCTTTCTTT.